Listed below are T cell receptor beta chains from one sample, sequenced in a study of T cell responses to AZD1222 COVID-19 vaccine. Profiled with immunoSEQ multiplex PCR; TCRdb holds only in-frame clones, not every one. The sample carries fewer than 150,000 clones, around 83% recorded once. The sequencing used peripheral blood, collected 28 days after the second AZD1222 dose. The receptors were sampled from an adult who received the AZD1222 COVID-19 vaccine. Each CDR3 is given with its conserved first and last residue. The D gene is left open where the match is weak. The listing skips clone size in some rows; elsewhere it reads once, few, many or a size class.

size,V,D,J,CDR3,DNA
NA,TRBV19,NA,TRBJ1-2,CASSILLPGYYGYTF,TGTGCCAGTAGTATCTTGCTTCCGGGGTACTATGGCTACACCTTC
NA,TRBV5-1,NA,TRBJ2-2,CASSVQGPAGELFF,TGCGCCAGCAGCGTACAGGGACCCGCCGGGGAGCTGTTTTTT
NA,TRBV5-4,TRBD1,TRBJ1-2,CASSYQGVIYGYTF,TGTGCCAGCAGCTACCAGGGGGTCATATATGGCTACACCTTC
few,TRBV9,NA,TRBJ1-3,CASSKGGGGGNTIYF,TGTGCCAGCAGCAAGGGTGGGGGCGGAGGAAACACCATATATTTT
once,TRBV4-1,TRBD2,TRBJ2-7,CASSLRATSGQSSYEQYF,TGCGCCAGCAGCCTCCGGGCTACTAGCGGGCAGAGCTCCTACGAGCAGTACTTC
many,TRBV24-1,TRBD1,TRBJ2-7,CATSDPPRTGGNEQYF,TGTGCCACCAGTGATCCCCCTCGGACAGGGGGCAACGAGCAGTACTTC
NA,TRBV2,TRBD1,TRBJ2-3,CASSVRDRATDTQYF,TGTGCCAGCAGTGTAAGGGACAGGGCTACAGATACGCAGTATTTT
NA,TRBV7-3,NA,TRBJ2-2,CASSLDRYTGELFF,TGTGCCAGCAGCCTGGACAGATACACCGGGGAGCTGTTTTTT
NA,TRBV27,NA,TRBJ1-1,CASSFLNMNTEAFF,TGTGCCAGCAGTTTTCTCAACATGAACACTGAAGCTTTCTTT
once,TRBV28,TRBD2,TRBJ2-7,CASTSGSRAYEQYF,TGTGCCAGCACTAGCGGGAGTAGGGCCTACGAGCAGTACTTC
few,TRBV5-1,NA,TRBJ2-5,CASNYGQFAGVKTQYF,TGCGCCAGCAATTACGGACAGTTTGCGGGTGTGAAGACCCAGTACTTC
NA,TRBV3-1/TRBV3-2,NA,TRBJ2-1,CASSQGYYNEQFF,TGTGCCAGCAGCCAAGGCTACTACAATGAGCAGTTCTTC
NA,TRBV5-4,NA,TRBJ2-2,CASSWGTLNTGELFF,TGTGCCAGCAGCTGGGGGACACTCAACACCGGGGAGCTGTTTTTT
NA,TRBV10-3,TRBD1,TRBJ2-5,CAISESTRGLLGTQYF,TGTGCCATCAGTGAGTCGACCAGGGGGCTTTTAGGGACCCAGTACTTC
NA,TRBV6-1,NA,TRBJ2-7,CASSDGQPSIYEQYF,TGTGCCAGCAGTGACGGGCAGCCAAGCATCTACGAGCAGTACTTC
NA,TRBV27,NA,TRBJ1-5,CASSFGGQPQHF,TGTGCCAGCAGTTTCGGGGGGCAGCCCCAGCATTTT
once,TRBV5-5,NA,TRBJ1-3,CASSLEVGWGNTIYF,TGTGCCAGCAGCTTGGAAGTAGGATGGGGAAACACCATATATTTT
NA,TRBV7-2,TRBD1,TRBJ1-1,CASSGPGTGGNTEAFF,TGTGCCAGCAGCGGACCCGGGACAGGGGGTAACACTGAAGCTTTCTTT
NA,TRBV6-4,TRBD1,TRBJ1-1,CASSALPGTGHTEAFF,TGTGCCAGCAGCGCCCTACCCGGGACAGGGCACACTGAAGCTTTCTTT
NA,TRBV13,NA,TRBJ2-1,CASSLRGVAYNEQFF,TGTGCCAGCAGCTTAAGGGGAGTTGCCTACAATGAGCAGTTCTTC
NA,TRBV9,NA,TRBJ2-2,CASSVGSSGNTGELFF,TGTGCCAGCAGCGTAGGATCGAGCGGGAACACCGGGGAGCTGTTTTTT
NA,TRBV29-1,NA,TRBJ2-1,CSGTGYNEQFF,TGCAGCGGAACAGGGTACAATGAGCAGTTCTTC
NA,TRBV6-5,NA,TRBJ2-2,CASSIGGSNTGELFF,TGTGCCAGCAGTATAGGAGGGTCAAACACCGGGGAGCTGTTTTTT
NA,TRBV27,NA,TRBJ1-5,CASSFGGAHQPQHF,TGTGCCAGCAGTTTCGGGGGAGCCCATCAGCCCCAGCATTTT
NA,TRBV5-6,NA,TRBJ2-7,CASSLGAGAQGYEQYF,TGTGCCAGCAGCCTGGGGGCGGGGGCTCAAGGCTACGAGCAGTACTTC
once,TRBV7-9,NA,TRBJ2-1,CASSLAQGKNEQFF,TGTGCCAGCAGCTTAGCACAGGGTAAAAATGAGCAGTTCTTC
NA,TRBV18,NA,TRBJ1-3,CASSPSGTTSSGNTIYF,TGTGCCAGCTCACCCAGTGGGACGACCAGCTCTGGAAACACCATATATTTT
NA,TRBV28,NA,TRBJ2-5,CASSLGRQETQYF,TGTGCCAGCAGTCTCGGGCGGCAAGAGACCCAGTACTTC
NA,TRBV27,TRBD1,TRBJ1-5,CASRSTGASNQPQHF,TGTGCCAGCAGGTCAACAGGGGCGAGTAATCAGCCCCAGCATTTT
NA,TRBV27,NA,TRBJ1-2,CASSSGYGYTF,TGTGCCAGCAGTTCAGGGTACGGCTACACCTTC
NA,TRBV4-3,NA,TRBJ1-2,CASSQADSGGGDGYTF,TGCGCCAGCAGCCAAGCGGACAGCGGCGGTGGGGATGGCTACACCTTC
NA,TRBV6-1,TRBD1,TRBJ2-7,CASSERGRPPYEQYF,TGTGCCAGCAGTGAAAGGGGGCGCCCCCCCTACGAGCAGTACTTC
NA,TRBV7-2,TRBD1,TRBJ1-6,CASSSDRASPLHF,TGTGCCAGCAGCTCGGACAGGGCTTCACCCCTCCACTTT
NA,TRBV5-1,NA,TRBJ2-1,CASSSTAQGNNEQFF,TGCGCCAGCAGTTCGACAGCACAAGGAAACAATGAGCAGTTCTTC
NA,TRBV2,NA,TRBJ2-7,CASRAGLHHYEQYF,TGTGCCAGCAGAGCAGGATTACATCACTACGAGCAGTACTTC
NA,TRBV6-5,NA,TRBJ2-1,CASSFIGSSYNEQFF,TGTGCCAGCAGTTTCATCGGGAGCTCCTACAATGAGCAGTTCTTC